The sequence of this T cell receptor beta chain was determined in a study of graft-versus-host responses after intestinal transplantation. Study details: Among the recipients, all got anti-thymocyte globulin induction and then tacrolimus and steroids for approximately 3 years. Study results and caveats: The recipient marrow held GvH clones, and some of them showed up first in ileum or blood. Elevated graft-versus-host to host-versus-graft clonal ratios in allografts were recorded for patients with graft-donor T cell macrochimerism.

Germline-derived CDR1 and CDR2 are SGHRS and YFSETQ. The CDR3 spans 15 residues. V shed 0 bases, J shed 0 bases, and the junction held 1 base outside the gene matches. As concerns this clone: What it recognizes is unknown.

Using immunoSEQ multiplex PCR, the repertoire was profiled, and TCRdb retains in-frame clones only, with some absent. The data show 40,000 to 55,000 clones, 70% to 90% seen once. This specimen was unstimulated CD4+ T cells sorted from spleen or lymph node cells, taken before transplant. The V call is TRBV5-1, the J call TRBJ2-3, with TRBD2 identical over 7 bases. The TCR comes from a human donor who was the organ donor for an intestinal transplant. For the CDR3, the DNA is TGCGCCAGCAGCTTGGAGGGAGGGAGCACAGATACGCAGTATTTT. Protein: CASSLEGGSTDTQYF.